This entry concerns a single TCR beta chain. What it recognizes is unknown. Investigators isolated RNA and reverse transcribed it into cDNA to act as the sequencing template. TCRdb's table, derived via immunoSEQ multiplex PCR, lists solely in-frame clones and lacks some. The sample shows tens of thousands of clones, roughly 53% of them seen only once. The data were obtained in a study of CD8+ T cells in alopecia areata. Researchers took lesional scalp punch biopsies and peripheral blood from people who were alopecia areata patients. Study observations and caveats: Unlike in mice, where it was clearer, TCR sharing across patients was less clear, possibly HLA-related. In lesional scalp, particularly from alopecia totalis/universalis, clonality was higher than in normal scalp.

This sequence originates from a human donor with alopecia areata. Sequencing used NKG2D-high CD8+ T cells sorted from blood.

The CDR3 loop is CASSSRTSGRYSTDTQYF. For the CDR3, the DNA is TGTGCCAGCAGCTCCCGGACTAGCGGGAGGTACAGCACAGATACGCAGTATTTT. This chain links TRBV7-2 with TRBJ2-3; TRBD2 matches at 14 bases. V shed 4 bases and J 0 bases; nucleotides not matched to a gene: 6. From germline, CDR1 is SGHTA and CDR2 FQGNSA. This CDR3 spans 18 amino acids.